This is a list of T cell receptor beta chains from one sample in a study of blood T cell repertoires in COVID-19. Only in-frame clones appear in the TCRdb table, and some are missing; sequencing was by immunoSEQ multiplex PCR. The repertoire consists of approximately 240,000 clones, with roughly three quarters occurring once and the leading ten covering 3% to 4%. The sample taken for sequencing was peripheral blood. Every receptor here comes from a woman aged 40-49 years with active or convalescent COVID-19. The CDR3 runs from the conserved cysteine through the conserved F or W. The D gene is left open where the match is weak. Rows give clone size only sometimes, using once, few, many, or a class for an expanded clone.

DNA,CDR3,V,length,D,J,size
TGCAGTGCTGAGGCCCAGGGAGGCTACACCTTC,CSAEAQGGYTF,TRBV20-1,11,.,TRBJ1-2,.
TGTGCCAGCAGCTTAGGTGCGGGGGGAAATTCACCCCTCCACTTT,CASSLGAGGNSPLHF,TRBV7-9,15,.,TRBJ1-6,.
TGTGCCAGCAACAACGGACAGGACCTAAATGAAGCTTTCTTT,CASNNGQDLNEAFF,TRBV7-2,14,TRBD1,TRBJ1-1,many
TGTGCCAGCGCCCCCATTGGCGGAAACACCATATATTTT,CASAPIGGNTIYF,TRBV2,13,.,TRBJ1-3,once
TGTGCCAGCAGCCAAGAAATTAACTCGCGGGCTTTCTTT,CASSQEINSRAFF,TRBV3-1/TRBV3-2,13,.,TRBJ1-1,.
TGTGCCAGCAGCCAGCTACTAGCAGGCTCCTACAATGAGCAGTTCTTC,CASSQLLAGSYNEQFF,TRBV4-2,16,.,TRBJ2-1,.
TGTGCCAGCAGTGAAAGACAGCCTCGAGGGGAGCTGTTTTTT,CASSERQPRGELFF,TRBV6-1,14,.,TRBJ2-2,.
TGTGCCACCAGCAGAGAACAGTCCTATGGCTACACCTTC,CATSREQSYGYTF,TRBV15,13,.,TRBJ1-2,.
TGTGCCATCAGCACAGGGGCCTCGCCCTCCAATCAGCCCCAGCATTTT,CAISTGASPSNQPQHF,TRBV10-3,16,TRBD1,TRBJ1-5,.
TGTGCCAGCAGCTCTTGGGGACAGGGAGGAGAGACCCAGTACTTC,CASSSWGQGGETQYF,TRBV7-3,15,TRBD1,TRBJ2-5,.
TGTGCCAGCACCGGGGACAGGGACTTTAACTATGGCTACACCTTC,CASTGDRDFNYGYTF,TRBV6-5,15,TRBD1,TRBJ1-2,.
TGTGCCAGCAGCCAAACGGACAGGGCCTATGGCTACACCTTC,CASSQTDRAYGYTF,TRBV3-1/TRBV3-2,14,TRBD1,TRBJ1-2,.
TGTGCCAGCAGCCAATGGGAGGGGCGAAGAATGACTGAAGCTTTCTTT,CASSQWEGRRMTEAFF,TRBV3-1/TRBV3-2,16,.,TRBJ1-1,few
TGTGCCAGCAGCCCTTCAGGGGGCGCGGAAAACACCATATATTTT,CASSPSGGAENTIYF,TRBV9,15,TRBD1,TRBJ1-3,.
TGTGCCAGCAGCTTGTTCGGACAGGCTGACAATGAGCAGTTCTTC,CASSLFGQADNEQFF,TRBV5-8,15,TRBD1,TRBJ2-1,.
TGTGCCAGCAGCTTAGATAGCGGGGGAGTCGATACGCAGTATTTT,CASSLDSGGVDTQYF,TRBV7-9,15,TRBD2,TRBJ2-3,.
TGTGCCAGCGGGTCTAGCCGTAGCTCCTACGAGCAGTACTTC,CASGSSRSSYEQYF,TRBV28,14,.,TRBJ2-7,.
TGTGCCAGCAGTGAAGGGGGCGGAGTTCAGCCCCAGCATTTT,CASSEGGGVQPQHF,TRBV25-1,14,.,TRBJ1-5,few
TGTGCCAGCAGCCCTGGTCCACGGACAGGGGAAAAACTGTTTTTT,CASSPGPRTGEKLFF,TRBV13,15,TRBD1,TRBJ1-4,.
TGTGCCAGCAGACCGACAGGGGTCCTCTCTAATCAGCCCCAGCATTTT,CASRPTGVLSNQPQHF,TRBV28,16,TRBD1,TRBJ1-5,.
TGTGCCATCAGTGGAGGACAGGGAAGGGTCTACGAGCAGTACTTC,CAISGGQGRVYEQYF,TRBV10-3,15,TRBD1,TRBJ2-7,few
TGCAGTGCTAATACTAACACTGAAGCTTTCTTT,CSANTNTEAFF,TRBV20-1,11,.,TRBJ1-1,few
TGCGCCAGCAGCCAGGGGACAGCCGATGAAAAACTGTTTTTT,CASSQGTADEKLFF,TRBV4-1,14,TRBD1,TRBJ1-4,.
TGTGCCAGCAGCCAGGGGACAGACTATTATGGCTACACCTTC,CASSQGTDYYGYTF,TRBV6-5,14,TRBD1,TRBJ1-2,.
TGTGCCAGCAGCGGACAGGGGGCAAGAAACCAGCCCCAGCATTTT,CASSGQGARNQPQHF,TRBV7-4,15,TRBD1,TRBJ1-5,.